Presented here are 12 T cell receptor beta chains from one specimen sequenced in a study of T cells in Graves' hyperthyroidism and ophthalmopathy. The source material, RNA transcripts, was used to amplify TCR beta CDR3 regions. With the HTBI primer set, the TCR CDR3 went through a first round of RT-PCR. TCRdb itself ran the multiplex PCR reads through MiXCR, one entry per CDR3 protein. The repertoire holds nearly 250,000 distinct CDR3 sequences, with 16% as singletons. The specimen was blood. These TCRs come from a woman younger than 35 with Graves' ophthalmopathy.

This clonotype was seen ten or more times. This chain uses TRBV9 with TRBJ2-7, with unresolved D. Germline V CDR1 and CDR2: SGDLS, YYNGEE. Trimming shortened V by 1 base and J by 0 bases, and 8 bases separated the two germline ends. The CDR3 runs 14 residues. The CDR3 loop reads CASSVTGTSYEQYF. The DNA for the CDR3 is TGTGCCAGCAGCGTAACTGGTACCTCCTACGAGCAGTACTTC. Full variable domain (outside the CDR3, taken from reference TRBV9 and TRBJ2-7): DSGVTQTPKHLITATGQRVTLRCSPRSGDLSVYWYQQSLDQGLQFLIQYYNGEERAKGNILERFSAQQFPDLHSELNLSSLELGDSALYFCASSVTGTSYEQYFGPGTRLTVT.

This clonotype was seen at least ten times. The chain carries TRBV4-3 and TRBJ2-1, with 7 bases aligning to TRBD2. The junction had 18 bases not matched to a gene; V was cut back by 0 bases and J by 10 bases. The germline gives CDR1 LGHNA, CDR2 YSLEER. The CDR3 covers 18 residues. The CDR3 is CASSQDKVAGAPLREQFF. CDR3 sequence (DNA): TGCGCCAGCAGCCAAGATAAGGTGGCGGGAGCACCGCTTCGGGAGCAGTTCTTC.

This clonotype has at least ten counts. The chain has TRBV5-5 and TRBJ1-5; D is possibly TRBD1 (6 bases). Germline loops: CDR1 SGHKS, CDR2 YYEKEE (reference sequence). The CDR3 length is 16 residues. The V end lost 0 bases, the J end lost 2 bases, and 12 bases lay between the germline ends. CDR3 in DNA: TGTGCCAGCAGCTTGGCCTTAAGGACAGGCAATCAGCCCCAGCATTTT. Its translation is CASSLALRTGNQPQHF.

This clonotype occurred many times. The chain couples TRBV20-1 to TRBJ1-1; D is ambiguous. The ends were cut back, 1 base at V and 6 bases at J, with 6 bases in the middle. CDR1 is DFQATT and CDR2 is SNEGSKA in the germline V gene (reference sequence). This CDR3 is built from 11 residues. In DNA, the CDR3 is TGCAGTGCTAGAGCACAGTCTGAAGCTTTCTTT. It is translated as CSARAQSEAFF.

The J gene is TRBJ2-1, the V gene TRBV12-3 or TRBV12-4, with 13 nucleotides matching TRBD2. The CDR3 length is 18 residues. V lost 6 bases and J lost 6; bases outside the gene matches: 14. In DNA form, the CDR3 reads TGTGCCAGCAGCCAACTAGCGGGGGGGATCCGGGTTCGCAATGAGCAGTTCTTC. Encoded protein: CASSQLAGGIRVRNEQFF.

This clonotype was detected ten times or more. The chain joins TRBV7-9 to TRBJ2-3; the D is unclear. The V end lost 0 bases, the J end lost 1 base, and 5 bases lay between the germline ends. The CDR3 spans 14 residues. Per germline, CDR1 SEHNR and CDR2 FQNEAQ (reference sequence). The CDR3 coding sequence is TGTGCCAGCAGCTTAGCTTCCGGCACAGATACGCAGTATTTT. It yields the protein CASSLASGTDTQYF.

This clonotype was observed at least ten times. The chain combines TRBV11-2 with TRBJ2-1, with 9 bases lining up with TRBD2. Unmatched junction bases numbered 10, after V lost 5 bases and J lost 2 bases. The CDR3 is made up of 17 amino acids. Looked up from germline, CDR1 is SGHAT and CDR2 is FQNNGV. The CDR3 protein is CASSPRRLAETYNEQFF. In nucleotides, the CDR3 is TGTGCCAGCAGCCCGAGACGACTAGCGGAGACCTACAATGAGCAGTTCTTC.

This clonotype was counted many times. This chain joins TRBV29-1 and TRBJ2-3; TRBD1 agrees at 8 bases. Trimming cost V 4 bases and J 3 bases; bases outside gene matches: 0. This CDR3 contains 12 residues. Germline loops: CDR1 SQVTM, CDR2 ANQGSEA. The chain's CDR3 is CSVGTGTDTQYF. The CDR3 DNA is TGCAGCGTTGGGACAGGGACAGATACGCAGTATTTT.

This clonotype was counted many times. As DNA, the CDR3 is TGCAGCGTTGAGCACCCCGGGACCCCAAGGAAGTTCTTC. Its protein product is CSVEHPGTPRKFF. V is TRBV29-1 and J is TRBJ2-1; either TRBD1 or TRBD2 may supply D (5 bases each). The CDR3 contains 13 residues. Trimming removed 3 bases from V and 14 bases from J, with 20 bases in between. Germline CDR1 reads SQVTM; CDR2 reads ANQGSEA.

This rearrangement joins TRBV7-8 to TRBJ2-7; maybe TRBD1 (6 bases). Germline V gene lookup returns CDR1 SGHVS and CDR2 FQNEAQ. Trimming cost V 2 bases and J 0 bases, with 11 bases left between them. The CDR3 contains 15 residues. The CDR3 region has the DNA TGTGCCAGCAGCTTATGGGGGCCGAGCTCCTACGAGCAGTACTTC. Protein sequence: CASSLWGPSSYEQYF.

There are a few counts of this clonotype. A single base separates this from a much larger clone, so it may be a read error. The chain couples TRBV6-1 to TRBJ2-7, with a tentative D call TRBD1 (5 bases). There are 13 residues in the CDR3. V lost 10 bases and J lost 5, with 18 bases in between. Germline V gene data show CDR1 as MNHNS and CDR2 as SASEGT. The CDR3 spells CANTRKGRDEQYF. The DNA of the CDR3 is TGTGCCAACACAAGGAAGGGCAGGGACGAGCAGTACTTC.

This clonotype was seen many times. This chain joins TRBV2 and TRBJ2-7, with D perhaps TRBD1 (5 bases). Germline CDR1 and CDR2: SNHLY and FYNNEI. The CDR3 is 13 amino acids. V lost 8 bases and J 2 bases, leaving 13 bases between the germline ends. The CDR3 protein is CASGGLTAYEQYF. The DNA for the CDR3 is TGTGCCAGCGGTGGGCTGACAGCCTACGAGCAGTACTTC. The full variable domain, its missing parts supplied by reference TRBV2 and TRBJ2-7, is EPEVTQTPSHQVTQMGQEVILRCVPISNHLYFYWYRQILGQKVEFLVSFYNNEISEKSEIFDDQFSVERPDGSNFTLKIRSTKLEDSAMYFCASGGLTAYEQYFGPGTRLTVT.